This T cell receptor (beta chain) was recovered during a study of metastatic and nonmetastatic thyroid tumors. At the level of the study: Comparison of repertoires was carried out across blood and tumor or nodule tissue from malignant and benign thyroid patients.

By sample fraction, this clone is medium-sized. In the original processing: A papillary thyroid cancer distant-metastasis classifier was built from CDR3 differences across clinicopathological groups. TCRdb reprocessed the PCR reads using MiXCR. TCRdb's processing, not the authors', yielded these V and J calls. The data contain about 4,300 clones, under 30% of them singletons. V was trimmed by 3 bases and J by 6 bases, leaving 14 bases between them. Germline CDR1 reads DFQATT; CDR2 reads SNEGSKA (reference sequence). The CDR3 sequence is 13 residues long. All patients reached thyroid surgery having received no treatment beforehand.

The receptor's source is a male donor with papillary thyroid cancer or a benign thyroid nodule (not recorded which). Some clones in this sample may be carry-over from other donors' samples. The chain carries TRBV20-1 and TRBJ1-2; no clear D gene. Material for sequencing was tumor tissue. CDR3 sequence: CSASIPIGDGYTF. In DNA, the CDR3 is TGCAGTGCTAGCATTCCGATCGGCGATGGCTACACCTTC.